The table lists the clone carrying this T cell receptor beta chain with a few counts. As yet, its antigen is unknown. Reverse transcription of all isolated RNA meant that expressed TCRB transcripts were sequenced. The protocol was immunoSEQ multiplex PCR, while the TCRdb copy is restricted to in-frame clones and leaves out a portion. The sample includes under 300,000 clones, roughly a quarter of them seen just once. The data were taken from a study of beta chain features in type 1 diabetes. Looked up from germline, CDR1 is SGHTA and CDR2 is FQGNSA. The CDR3 sequence is 16 residues long. Trimming cost V 1 base and J 5 bases, with 18 bases left between them. Findings and caveats of the study: In all four CD4+ subsets, TCRB CDR3 length was significantly, moderately reduced in type 1 diabetes.

This receptor was taken from a woman aged 25 to 45 with type 1 diabetes. The sample taken for sequencing was naive CD4+ T cells from blood. The chain recombines TRBV7-2 with TRBJ2-7, with D possibly TRBD1 on 7 matching bases. The CDR3 nucleotides are TGTGCCAGCAGCTTAGTTGGAGGGGGCGAAGGTAACGAGCAGTACTTC. This encodes CASSLVGGGEGNEQYF.